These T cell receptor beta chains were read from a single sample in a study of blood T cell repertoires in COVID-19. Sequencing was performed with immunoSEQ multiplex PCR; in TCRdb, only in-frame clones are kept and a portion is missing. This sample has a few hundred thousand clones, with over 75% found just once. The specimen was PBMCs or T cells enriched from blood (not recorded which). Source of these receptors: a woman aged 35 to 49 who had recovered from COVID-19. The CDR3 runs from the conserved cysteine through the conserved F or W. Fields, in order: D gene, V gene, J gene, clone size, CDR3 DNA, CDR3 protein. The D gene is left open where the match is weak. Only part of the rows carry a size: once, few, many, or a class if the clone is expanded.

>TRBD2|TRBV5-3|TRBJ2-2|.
TGTGCCAGAAGGGCCGTGGGACTAGCGGGAGGGCCCCACGGGGAGCTGTTTTTT
CARRAVGLAGGPHGELFF
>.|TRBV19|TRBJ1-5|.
TGTGCCAGTAGTATATCCCCGACTGCTCCCGGCCCCCAGCATTTT
CASSISPTAPGPQHF
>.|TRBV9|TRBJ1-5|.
TGTGCCAGCAGCGTGGGCACCGGGACACATGATAGCAATCAGCCCCAGCATTTT
CASSVGTGTHDSNQPQHF
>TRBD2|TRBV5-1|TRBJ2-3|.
TGCGCCAGCAGCTGGCCGACTAGCGGGGGCACAGATACGCAGTATTTT
CASSWPTSGGTDTQYF
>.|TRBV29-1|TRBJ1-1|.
TGCAGCGTCAGAACGGGCCCAGCGGGCACTGAAGCTTTCTTT
CSVRTGPAGTEAFF
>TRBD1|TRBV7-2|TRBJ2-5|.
TGTGCCAGCAGCCTGACAGGGTTGGAGACCCAGTACTTC
CASSLTGLETQYF
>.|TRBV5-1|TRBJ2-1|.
TGCGCCAGCAGCCCCGAGTACAATGAGCAGTTCTTC
CASSPEYNEQFF
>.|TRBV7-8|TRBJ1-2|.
TGTGCCAGCAGCGCCCGGACGGGAAACTATGGCTACACCTTC
CASSARTGNYGYTF
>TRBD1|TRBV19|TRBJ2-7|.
TGTGCCAGTAGTATAGCTATGACCGGGACAGGGGGCGACGAGCAGTACTTC
CASSIAMTGTGGDEQYF
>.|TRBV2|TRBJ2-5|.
TGTGCCAGCAGTTTCGACAGCCAAGAGACCCAGTACTTC
CASSFDSQETQYF
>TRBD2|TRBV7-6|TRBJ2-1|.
TGTGCCAGCAGCTTAAGGCCCACTAGCGGGAGGGACAATGAGCAGTTCTTC
CASSLRPTSGRDNEQFF
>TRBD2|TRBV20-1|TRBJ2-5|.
TGCAGTGCTAGTTCCGTTAGCGGGGGGGTGGAGACCCAGTACTTC
CSASSVSGGVETQYF
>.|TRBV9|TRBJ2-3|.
TGTGCCAGCAGCCCCACCGTGTCGGTTGCAGATACGCAGTATTTT
CASSPTVSVADTQYF
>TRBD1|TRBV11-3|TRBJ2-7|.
TGTGCCAGCAGCTTGCCGGGACAGGGTTACGAGCAGTACTTC
CASSLPGQGYEQYF
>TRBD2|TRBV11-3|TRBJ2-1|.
TGTGCCAGCAGCCTAGCGGGGGGTAAGGATGAGCAGTTCTTC
CASSLAGGKDEQFF
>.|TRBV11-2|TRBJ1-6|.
TGTGCCAGCAGCTTAGGAAGGACAGCCTCTAATTCACCCCTCCACTTT
CASSLGRTASNSPLHF
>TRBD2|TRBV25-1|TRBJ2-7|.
TGTGCCAGCAGAGCCCAAACTAGCGGCTCCTACGAGCAGTACTTC
CASRAQTSGSYEQYF
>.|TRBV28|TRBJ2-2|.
TGTGCCAGCAGTTCGCAGGGAATCCCCGGGGAGCTGTTTTTT
CASSSQGIPGELFF
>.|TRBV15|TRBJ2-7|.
TGTGCCACCAGCAGGACAGCAAGCTCCTACGAGCAGTACTTC
CATSRTASSYEQYF
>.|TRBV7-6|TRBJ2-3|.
TGTGCCAGCAGCCCCCGGTTGGGGCTAGATACGCAGTATTTT
CASSPRLGLDTQYF
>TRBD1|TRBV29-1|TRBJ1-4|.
TGCAGCGTTTCAGGGGGCGACCTTCGGAGTAATGAAAAACTGTTTTTT
CSVSGGDLRSNEKLFF
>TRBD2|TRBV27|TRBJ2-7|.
TGTGCCAGCCGGCTAGCGGGAGGTCCTTACGAGCAGTACTTC
CASRLAGGPYEQYF
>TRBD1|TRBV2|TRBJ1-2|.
TGTGCCAGCAATCGACAGGGCGGTGGCTACACCTTC
CASNRQGGGYTF
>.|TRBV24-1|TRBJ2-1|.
TGTGCCACCAGTGACCCCGCGCCCAGCGGTAGTTACAATGAGCAGTTCTTC
CATSDPAPSGSYNEQFF
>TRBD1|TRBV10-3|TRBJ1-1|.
TGTGCCATCAGTGGCCCGGGACAGCCGACTGAAGCTTTCTTT
CAISGPGQPTEAFF
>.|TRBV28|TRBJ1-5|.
TGTGCCAGCACCATCCGGACAGCTGGTCAGCCCCAGCATTTT
CASTIRTAGQPQHF
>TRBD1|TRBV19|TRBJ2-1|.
TGTGCCAGTAATGGGGGACAGGGGAATTACAATGAGCAGTTCTTC
CASNGGQGNYNEQFF
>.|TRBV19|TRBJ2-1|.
TGTGCGGCCGGTGACTCATTATCGGATTACAATGAGCAGTTCTTC
CAAGDSLSDYNEQFF
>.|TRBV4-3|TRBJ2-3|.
TGCGCCAGCAGCCTAACACAGGGAAGCACAGATACGCAGTATTTT
CASSLTQGSTDTQYF
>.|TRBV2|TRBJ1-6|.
TGTGCCAGCAGTGAACAGGGGATCTATAATTCACCCCTCCACTTT
CASSEQGIYNSPLHF
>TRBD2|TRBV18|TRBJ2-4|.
TGTGCCAGCTCCGTCACTAGCGGGAGAGCCGAGGACATTCAGTACTTC
CASSVTSGRAEDIQYF
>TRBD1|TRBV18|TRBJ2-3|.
TGTGCCAGCTCGCCCACAGGGGGCCTAGGCACAGATACGCAGTATTTT
CASSPTGGLGTDTQYF
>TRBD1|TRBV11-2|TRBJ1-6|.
TGTGCCAGCAGCTTATTACAGGGGGGTAATTCACCCCTCCACTTT
CASSLLQGGNSPLHF
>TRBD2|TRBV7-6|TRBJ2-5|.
TGTGCCAGCAGCTTAGGCCTAGCGGGGGCCGCGCCCCCAGAGACCCAGTACTTC
CASSLGLAGAAPPETQYF
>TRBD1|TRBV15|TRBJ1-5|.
TGTGCCACCAGCGAACGACAGGGAAATCAGCCCCAGCATTTT
CATSERQGNQPQHF
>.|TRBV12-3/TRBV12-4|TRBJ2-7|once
TGTGCCAGCAGTTTTGAGACTCCGTACGAGCAGTACTTC
CASSFETPYEQYF
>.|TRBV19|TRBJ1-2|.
TGTGCCAGTAGTGTGGACAGTAACTATGGCTACACCTTC
CASSVDSNYGYTF